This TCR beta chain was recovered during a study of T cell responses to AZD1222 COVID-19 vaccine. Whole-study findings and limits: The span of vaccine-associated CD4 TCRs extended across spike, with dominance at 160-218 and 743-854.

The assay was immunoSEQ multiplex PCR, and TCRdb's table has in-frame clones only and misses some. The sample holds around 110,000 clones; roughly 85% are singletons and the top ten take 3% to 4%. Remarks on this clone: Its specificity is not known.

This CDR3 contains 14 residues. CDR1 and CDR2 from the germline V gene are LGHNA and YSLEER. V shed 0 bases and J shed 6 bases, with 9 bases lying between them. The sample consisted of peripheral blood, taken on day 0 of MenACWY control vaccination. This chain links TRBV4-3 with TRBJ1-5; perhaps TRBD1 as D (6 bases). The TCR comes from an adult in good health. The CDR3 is CASSQERDTQPQHF. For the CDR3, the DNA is TGCGCCAGCAGCCAAGAGAGGGACACTCAGCCCCAGCATTTT.